This T cell receptor beta chain was obtained from a study of cytomegalovirus exposure and HLA in healthy donors. Study as a whole: Falling in the Caucasian-associated ancestry cluster were 80% to 85% of 398 genotyped donors. Findings and limits, study-wide: Published work reported that the classifier diagnosed cytomegalovirus status with high specificity and sensitivity. Another analysis was done later, and it associated roughly 15,000 TCR beta sequences with HLA alleles at 0.05 false discovery rate.

As concerns this clone: The antigen remains unidentified.

The CDR3 extends over 13 amino acids. Deletions cut 7 bases from V and 4 bases from J, with 11 bases between. From germline, CDR1 is MDHEN and CDR2 SYDVKM. PCR primers comprised 60 Vbeta and 13 Jbeta primers. The assay was immunoSEQ multiplex PCR, and TCRdb's table has in-frame clones only and misses some. There are nearly 100,000 clones in the sample; around 10% occur only once, and approximately 5.1% lies in the top ten. The chain carries TRBV28 and TRBJ1-5; no firm D call. The sequencing sample was made of PBMCs. The clonotype was recovered from a man aged 50 to 59 in good health and CMV-seropositive. CDR3 sequence (DNA): TGTGCCAGCACCTTGGGAGGAAATCAGCCCCAGCATTTT. It codes for CASTLGGNQPQHF.